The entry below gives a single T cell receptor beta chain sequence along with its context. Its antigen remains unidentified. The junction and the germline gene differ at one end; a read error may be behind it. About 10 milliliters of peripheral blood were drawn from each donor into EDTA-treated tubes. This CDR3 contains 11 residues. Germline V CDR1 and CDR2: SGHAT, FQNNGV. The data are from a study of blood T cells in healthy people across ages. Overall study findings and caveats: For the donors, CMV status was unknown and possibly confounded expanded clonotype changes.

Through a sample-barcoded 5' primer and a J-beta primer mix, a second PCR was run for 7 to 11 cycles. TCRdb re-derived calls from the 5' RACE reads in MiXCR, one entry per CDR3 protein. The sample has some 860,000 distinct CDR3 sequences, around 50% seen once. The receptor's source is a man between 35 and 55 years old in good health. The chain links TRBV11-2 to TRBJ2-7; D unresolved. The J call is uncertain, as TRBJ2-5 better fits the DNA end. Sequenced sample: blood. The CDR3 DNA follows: TGTGCCGGCAGCTTATCGGGGACCCAGTACTTC. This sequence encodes CAGSLSGTQYF.